Each of the 22 T cell receptor beta chains below was sequenced from the same sample in a study of cytomegalovirus exposure and HLA in healthy donors. Amplification used 60 Vbeta primers and 13 Jbeta primers. Libraries were prepared by immunoSEQ multiplex PCR; TCRdb keeps only in-frame clonotypes and omits some of them. This sample contains approximately 150,000 clones. Source material: PBMCs. The source is a woman between 45 and 65 years old in good health and CMV-seronegative.

The rearrangement links TRBV9 to TRBJ1-3; D uncertain. The CDR3 spans 15 residues. Trimming stripped 0 bases from V and 0 bases from J, with 7 bases between. Germline V gene sequence: CDR1 SGDLS, CDR2 YYNGEE. The CDR3 DNA follows: TGTGCCAGCAGCGTAGACGGTAGCTCTGGAAACACCATATATTTT. Translated, it gives CASSVDGSSGNTIYF.

The chain recombines TRBV7-3 with TRBJ2-7; TRBD1 matches at 10 bases. The CDR3 extends over 18 amino acids. The germline gives CDR1 SGHTA, CDR2 FQGTGA. J gave up 1 base and V 4 bases, and 13 bases lay outside the gene matches. The CDR3 loop reads CASSSKGQGSTVSYEQYF. For the CDR3, the DNA is TGTGCCAGCAGCTCAAAGGGACAGGGGTCAACCGTTTCCTACGAGCAGTACTTC.

V and J are TRBV10-3 and TRBJ2-7; 11 bases agree with TRBD2. The V segment lost 3 bases and the J segment 4 bases; nucleotides outside the gene matches: 5. Looked up from germline, CDR1 is ENHRY and CDR2 is SYGVKD. This CDR3 is built from 15 residues. CDR3 loop: CAISDPGLADYEQYF. The CDR3 coding sequence is TGTGCCATCAGTGACCCGGGACTAGCGGATTACGAGCAGTACTTC.

The DNA of the CDR3 is TGTGCCAGCAGTGGAGGCCGGACAGGGTATTCACCCCTCCACTTT. It translates to CASSGGRTGYSPLHF. The chain recombines TRBV2 with TRBJ1-6; 8 bases match TRBD1. The germline gives CDR1 SNHLY, CDR2 FYNNEI. The CDR3 is 15 amino acids. The junction had 7 bases not matched to a gene; V was cut back by 4 bases and J by 8 bases.

The chain carries TRBV18 and TRBJ1-4; tentatively, D is TRBD1 (5 bases). The CDR3 runs 15 residues. Germline V lookup: CDR1 KGHSH, CDR2 LQKENI. Trimming shortened V by 3 bases and J by 4 bases, and 12 bases separated the two germline ends. This CDR3 is CASSPSGGLNEKLFF. In DNA, the CDR3 is TGTGCCAGCTCACCGAGCGGGGGACTTAATGAAAAACTGTTTTTT.

The rearrangement links TRBV10-3 to TRBJ1-6; unclear D gene. This CDR3 contains 14 residues. The V gene's germline CDR1 is ENHRY and CDR2 SYGVKD. Trimming took off 4 bases at V and 10 bases at J, with 14 bases between the two ends. The DNA for the CDR3 is TGTGCCATCAGTGGGGAGTTAGGGTCATCACCCCTCCACTTT. This translates into CAISGELGSSPLHF.

The chain carries TRBV19 and TRBJ2-5; 9 bases are shared with TRBD2. V shed 7 bases, J shed 4 bases, and the junction held 10 bases outside the gene matches. This CDR3 has 15 amino acids. CDR1 is LNHDA, CDR2 SQIVND, per germline (reference sequence). This CDR3 reads CASKSVSGSGETQYF. DNA for the CDR3: TGTGCCAGTAAGTCGGTTAGCGGGAGTGGAGAGACCCAGTACTTC.

The rearrangement joins TRBV5-1 to TRBJ1-4, with 7 nucleotides matching TRBD1. Trimming removed 3 bases from V and 8 bases from J; junction bases left unmatched: 7. The CDR3 loop spans 14 amino acids. CDR1 and CDR2 (germline): SGHRS, YFSETQ. The CDR3 DNA reads as TGCGCCAGCAGCTCGAGTGAGACAGGGGAAAAACTGTTTTTT. Its protein product is CASSSSETGEKLFF.

The rearrangement joins TRBV30 to TRBJ2-2; D possibly corresponds to TRBD1 (7 bases). The CDR3 sequence is 18 residues long. Trimming removed 2 bases from V and 4 bases from J, with 23 bases in between. From germline, CDR1 is GTSNPN and CDR2 SVGIG (reference sequence). CDR3 sequence (DNA): TGTGCCTGGAGTTCACCCCGCGCGGACAGGAGGGGCACCGGGGAGCTGTTTTTT. Protein product: CAWSSPRADRRGTGELFF.

The rearrangement uses TRBV5-1 and TRBJ1-2, with TRBD1 identical over 7 bases. CDR1 is SGHRS and CDR2 is YFSETQ in the germline V gene. The CDR3 extends over 14 amino acids. Trimming cost V 4 bases and J 10 bases; bases outside gene matches: 13. The CDR3 here is CASSAGGPGQNYTF. The DNA for the CDR3 is TGCGCCAGCAGCGCGGGGGGCCCGGGACAGAACTACACCTTC. Full variable domain (rest looked up from reference TRBV5-1 and TRBJ1-2): KAGVTQTPRYLIKTRGQQVTLSCSPISGHRSVSWYQQTPGQGLQFLFEYFSETQRNKGNFPGRFSGRQFSNSRSEMNVSTLELGDSALYLCASSAGGPGQNYTFGSGTRLTVV.

The rearrangement links TRBV6-5 to TRBJ2-5; 7 bases are shared with TRBD2. Germline CDR1 reads MNHEY; CDR2 reads SVGAGI. J was trimmed by 3 bases and V by 6 bases; bases with no gene match: 10. CDR3 size: 15 residues. The CDR3 is CASRNPRGEEETQYF. The CDR3 DNA reads as TGTGCCAGCAGGAATCCCCGGGGGGAGGAAGAGACCCAGTACTTC.

The chain has TRBV5-4 and TRBJ1-4; no reliable D call. Germline-derived CDR1 and CDR2 are SGHNT and YYREEE (reference sequence). The V end lost 0 bases, the J end lost 1 base, and 4 bases lay between the germline ends. CDR3 length: 14 residues. CDR3 region: CASSLGLTNEKLFF. The CDR3 nucleotides are TGTGCCAGCAGCTTGGGACTAACTAATGAAAAACTGTTTTTT.

The chain has TRBV4-2 and TRBJ2-3, with 10 bases identical to TRBD2. The length of the CDR3 is 16 residues. Looked up from germline, CDR1 is LGHNA and CDR2 is YNFKEQ. Germline trimming cut 2 bases from V and 2 bases from J; bases unmatched to any gene: 4. CDR3: CASSQQLAGTTDTQYF. In nucleotides, the CDR3 is TGTGCCAGCAGCCAACAACTAGCGGGGACCACAGATACGCAGTATTTT.

The rearrangement joins TRBV11-2 to TRBJ2-7; no reliable D call. V lost 0 bases and J lost 0, with 9 bases in between. The CDR3 contains 15 residues. Germline V CDR1 and CDR2: SGHAT, FQNNGV. CDR3 residues: CASSLEQHSSYEQYF. DNA for the CDR3: TGTGCCAGCAGCTTAGAGCAACACAGCTCCTACGAGCAGTACTTC.

This rearrangement joins TRBV5-1 to TRBJ1-1; the D gene is possibly TRBD1 (5 bases). V was clipped by 2 bases and J by 2 bases, with 10 bases between them. The V gene's germline CDR1 is SGHRS and CDR2 YFSETQ. The CDR3 is 14 residues long. The CDR3 loop is CASSFAGRNTEAFF. The CDR3 DNA reads as TGCGCCAGCAGCTTCGCAGGGCGAAACACTGAAGCTTTCTTT.

This chain joins TRBV5-1 and TRBJ2-5, with D perhaps matching TRBD1 (5 bases). The CDR3 covers 13 residues. V dropped 4 bases and J dropped 4 bases, with 11 bases sitting between them. In germline, CDR1 is SGHRS, CDR2 YFSETQ. The CDR3 protein is CASSLQGLETQYF. CDR3 DNA: TGCGCCAGCAGCCTGCAGGGTTTAGAGACCCAGTACTTC. Full variable domain (outside the CDR3, taken from reference TRBV5-1 and TRBJ2-5): KAGVTQTPRYLIKTRGQQVTLSCSPISGHRSVSWYQQTPGQGLQFLFEYFSETQRNKGNFPGRFSGRQFSNSRSEMNVSTLELGDSALYLCASSLQGLETQYFGPGTRLLVL.

The genes are TRBV5-1 and TRBJ2-1; weak D call: TRBD2 (6 bases). Germline CDR1 and CDR2: SGHRS and YFSETQ. This CDR3 comprises 15 residues. The V end lost 6 bases, the J end lost 7 bases, and 20 bases lay between the germline ends. The CDR3 DNA reads TGCGCCAGCATTTCCGGGACCCTTGCGGGAAATGAGCAGTTCTTC. The encoded protein is CASISGTLAGNEQFF.

The chain has TRBV7-9 and TRBJ2-6; 8 positions agree with TRBD1. Germline V gives CDR1 SEHNR, CDR2 FQNEAQ (reference sequence). The trim removed 6 bases at V and 0 bases at J, leaving 10 bases unmatched. The CDR3 runs 18 residues. CDR3: CASSPSGQVSSGANVLTF. CDR3 DNA: TGTGCCAGCAGTCCCTCGGGACAGGTTTCCTCTGGGGCCAACGTCCTGACTTTC.

V usage is TRBV5-1 and J usage is TRBJ2-2, with 7 bases identical to TRBD1. CDR3 length equals 16 residues. Losses at the gene ends were 4 bases for V and 1 base for J; bases not matched to a gene: 7. Germline CDR1 and CDR2: SGHRS and YFSETQ. CDR3 DNA sequence: TGCGCCAGCAGCCCACCCGGGACAGTGAACACCGGGGAGCTGTTTTTT. The encoded protein is CASSPPGTVNTGELFF. Based on the CDR3 plus reference TRBV5-1 and TRBJ2-2, the full variable domain is KAGVTQTPRYLIKTRGQQVTLSCSPISGHRSVSWYQQTPGQGLQFLFEYFSETQRNKGNFPGRFSGRQFSNSRSEMNVSTLELGDSALYLCASSPPGTVNTGELFFGEGSRLTVL.

V and J are TRBV27 and TRBJ2-3; 9 positions match TRBD1. V shed 6 bases and J 7 bases; nucleotides not matched to a gene: 5. The V gene's germline CDR1 is MNHEY and CDR2 SMNVEV (reference sequence). There are 13 residues in the CDR3. The CDR3 region is CASSTGGANTQYF. The CDR3 DNA reads TGTGCCAGCAGCACAGGGGGCGCAAATACGCAGTATTTT.

The rearrangement links TRBV30 to TRBJ2-1; 9 positions agree with TRBD2. Looked up from germline, CDR1 is GTSNPN and CDR2 is SVGIG (reference sequence). The V segment lost 5 bases and the J segment 6 bases; nucleotides outside the gene matches: 2. CDR3 length: 12 amino acids. CDR3 in amino acids: CAWAGGGNEQFF. Here the CDR3 DNA reads TGTGCCTGGGCGGGGGGGGGCAATGAGCAGTTCTTC.

The chain uses TRBV4-1 and TRBJ1-2; D remains ambiguous. Trimming shortened V by 3 bases and J by 2 bases, and 13 bases separated the two germline ends. This CDR3 spans 15 amino acids. The germline V gene encodes CDR1 MGHRA and CDR2 YSYEKL. DNA of the CDR3: TGCGCCAGCAGCCAGAGGGTGGAAAGCAACTATGGCTACACCTTC. This encodes CASSQRVESNYGYTF.